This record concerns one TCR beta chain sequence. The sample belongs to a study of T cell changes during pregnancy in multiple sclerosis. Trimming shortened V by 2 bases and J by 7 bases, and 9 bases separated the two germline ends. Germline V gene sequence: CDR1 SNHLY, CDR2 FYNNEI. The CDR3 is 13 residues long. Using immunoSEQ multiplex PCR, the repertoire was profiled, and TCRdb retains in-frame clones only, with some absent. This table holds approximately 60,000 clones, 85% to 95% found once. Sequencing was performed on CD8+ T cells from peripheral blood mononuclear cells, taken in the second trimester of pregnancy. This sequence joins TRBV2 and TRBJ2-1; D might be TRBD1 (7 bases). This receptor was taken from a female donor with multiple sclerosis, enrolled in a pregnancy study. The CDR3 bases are TGTGCCAGCAGTGAACAGGGGGGTAATGAGCAGTTCTTC. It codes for CASSEQGGNEQFF.